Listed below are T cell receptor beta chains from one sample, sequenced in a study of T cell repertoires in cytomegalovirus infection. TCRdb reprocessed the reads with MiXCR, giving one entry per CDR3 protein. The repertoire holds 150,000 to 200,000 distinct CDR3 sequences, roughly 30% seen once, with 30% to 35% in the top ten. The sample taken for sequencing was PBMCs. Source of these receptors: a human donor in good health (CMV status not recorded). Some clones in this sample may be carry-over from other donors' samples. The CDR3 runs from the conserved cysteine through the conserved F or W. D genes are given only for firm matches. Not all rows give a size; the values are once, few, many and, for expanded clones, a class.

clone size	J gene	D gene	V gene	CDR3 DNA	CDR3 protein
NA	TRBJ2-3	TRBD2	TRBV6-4	TGTGCCAGCAGTGACTCCGGGGGGACCACAGATACGCAGTATTTT	CASSDSGGTTDTQYF
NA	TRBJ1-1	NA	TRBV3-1	TGTGCCAGCAGCCCCGACCCGATCCGGGGGGCTTTCTTT	CASSPDPIRGAFF
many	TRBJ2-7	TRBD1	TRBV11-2	TGTGCCAGCGGACCTCGGGACAGATACCTCTACGAGCAGTACTTC	CASGPRDRYLYEQYF
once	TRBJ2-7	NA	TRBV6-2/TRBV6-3	TGTGCCAGAAGTTACCTCCGGGATCAGCAGTACTTC	CARSYLRDQQYF
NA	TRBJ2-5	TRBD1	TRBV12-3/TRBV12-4	TGTGCCAGCAGTTTCGACAGGGTACACTTC	CASSFDRVHF
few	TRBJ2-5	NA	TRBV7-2	TGTGCCAGCAGCTCCAGTCCCGGGGAAGAGACCCAGTACTTC	CASSSSPGEETQYF
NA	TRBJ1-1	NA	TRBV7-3	TGTGCCAGCACGCTAGAGAACACTGAAGCTTTCTTT	CASTLENTEAFF
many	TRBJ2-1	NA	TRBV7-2	TGTGCCAGCAGCAGACGGGACTCGACAGAGCAGTTCTTC	CASSRRDSTEQFF
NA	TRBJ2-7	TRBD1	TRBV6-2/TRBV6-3	TGTGCCAGCAGTTCTGGCCTGAAAACAGGGGGCCACGAGCAGTACTTC	CASSSGLKTGGHEQYF
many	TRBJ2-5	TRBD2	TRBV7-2	TGTGCCAGCAGCTCCGGGAGGCAACTAGCGGGGGGTTCTGAAGAGACCCAGTACTTC	CASSSGRQLAGGSEETQYF
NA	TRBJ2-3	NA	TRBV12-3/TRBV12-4	TGTGCCAGCAGCTTCCAGGGGTCCCAGTATTTT	CASSFQGSQYF
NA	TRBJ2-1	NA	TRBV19	TGTGCCAGTAGTCGGGAACAGCCGTTAGGCAATGAGCAGTTCTTC	CASSREQPLGNEQFF
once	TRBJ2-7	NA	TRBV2	TGTGCCAGCAGGGCCCTACGGGGCGGAGGGGAAGAGCATTACTTC	CASRALRGGGEEHYF
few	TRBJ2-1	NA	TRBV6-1	TGTGCCAGCACTAGACTAGGCTCCTACAATGAGCAGTTCTTC	CASTRLGSYNEQFF
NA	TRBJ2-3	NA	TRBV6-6	TGTGCCAGCAGTCCCATGGGGGGACCCGCGTATTTT	CASSPMGGPAYF
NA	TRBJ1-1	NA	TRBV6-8	TGTGCCAGCAGCCCCGGGGGGGGCATAGGAACTGAAGCTTTCTTT	CASSPGGGIGTEAFF
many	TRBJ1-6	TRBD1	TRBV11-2	TGTGCCAGCAGCTCCTGGACAGGGCGGTCATCACCCCTCCACTTT	CASSSWTGRSSPLHF
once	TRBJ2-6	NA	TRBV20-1	TGCAGTTCCGGGACGTCTCGCTCTGGGGCCAACGTCCTGACTTTC	CSSGTSRSGANVLTF
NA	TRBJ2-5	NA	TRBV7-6	TGTGCCAGCAGCAACAGGGATCAGGAGACCCAGTACTTC	CASSNRDQETQYF
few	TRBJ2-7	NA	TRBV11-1	TGTGCCAGCAGCCATAGGACCGCTAGCTCCTACGAGCAGTACTTC	CASSHRTASSYEQYF
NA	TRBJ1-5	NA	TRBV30	TGTGCCTGGAATTATGCATTGGGACCCCAGCATTTT	CAWNYALGPQHF
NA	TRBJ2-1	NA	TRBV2	TGTGCCAGCAGTGAAAGGGCCAACAATGAGCAGTCCTTC	CASSERANNEQSF
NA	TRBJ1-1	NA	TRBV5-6	TGTGCCAGCAGCTTGGGCAAGGACGTGGCTTTCTTT	CASSLGKDVAFF
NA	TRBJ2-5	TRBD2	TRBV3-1	TGTGCCAGCAGCCAGGAACTAGCGAAAGAGACCCAGTACTTC	CASSQELAKETQYF
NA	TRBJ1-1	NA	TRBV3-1	TGTGCCAGCAGCCTCCCCGGGACACAAGCTTTCTTT	CASSLPGTQAFF
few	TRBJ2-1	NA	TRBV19	TGTGCCAGTAGCCCTACCCAGGGCAATGAGCAGTTCTTC	CASSPTQGNEQFF
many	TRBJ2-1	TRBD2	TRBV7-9	TGTGCCAGCAGCTTTCCCACGGGGGGGCACGAAGGTGAGCAGTTCTTC	CASSFPTGGHEGEQFF
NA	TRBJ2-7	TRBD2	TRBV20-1	TGCAGTGCTAGTAGGCTAGCGGGGGGACGTAATCTTTACGAGCAGTACTTC	CSASRLAGGRNLYEQYF
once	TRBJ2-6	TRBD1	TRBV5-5	TGTGCCAGCACCATATCAGGGGGTACTGGGGCCAACGTCCTGACTTTC	CASTISGGTGANVLTF
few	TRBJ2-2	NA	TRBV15	TGTGCCACCAGCAGAGGGGACGACACCGGGGAGCTGTTTTTT	CATSRGDDTGELFF
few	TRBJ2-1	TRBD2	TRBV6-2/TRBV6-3	TGTGCCAGCAGTTACGGACTAGCGGGGCAGTTCTTC	CASSYGLAGQFF
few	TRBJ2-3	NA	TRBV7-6	TGTGCCAGCAGTCCCGCGGGGGATACGCAGTATTTT	CASSPAGDTQYF
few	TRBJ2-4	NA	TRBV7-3	TGTGCCAGCAGCCCTTCACCGGGGCAAGGCATTCAGTACTTC	CASSPSPGQGIQYF
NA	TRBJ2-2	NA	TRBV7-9	TGTGCCAGCACCCCCGCAAGGGGGAACACCGGGGAGCTGTTTTTT	CASTPARGNTGELFF
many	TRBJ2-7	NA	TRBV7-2	TGTGCCAGCAGGTCAGGGATGCAGCAGTACTTC	CASRSGMQQYF
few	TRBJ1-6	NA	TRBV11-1	TGTGCCAGCAGCTTAAGATATAATTCACCCCTCCACTTT	CASSLRYNSPLHF
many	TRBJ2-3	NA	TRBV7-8	TGTGCCAGCAGCTTAGATGGCAGCACAGATACGCAGTATTTT	CASSLDGSTDTQYF